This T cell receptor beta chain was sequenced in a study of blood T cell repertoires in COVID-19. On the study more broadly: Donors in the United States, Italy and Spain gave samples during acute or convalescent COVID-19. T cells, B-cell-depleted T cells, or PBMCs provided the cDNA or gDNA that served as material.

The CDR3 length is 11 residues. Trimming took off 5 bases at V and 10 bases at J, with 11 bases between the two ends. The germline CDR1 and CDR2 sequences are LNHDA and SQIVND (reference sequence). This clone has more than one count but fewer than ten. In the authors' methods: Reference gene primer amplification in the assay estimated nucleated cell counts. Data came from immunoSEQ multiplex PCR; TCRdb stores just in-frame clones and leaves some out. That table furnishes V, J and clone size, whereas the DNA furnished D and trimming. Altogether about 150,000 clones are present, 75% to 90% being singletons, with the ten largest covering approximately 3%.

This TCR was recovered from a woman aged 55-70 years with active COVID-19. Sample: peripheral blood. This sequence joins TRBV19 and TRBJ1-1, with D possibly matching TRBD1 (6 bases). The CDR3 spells CASSAQGPAFF. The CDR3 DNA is TGTGCCAGTAGTGCACAGGGCCCAGCTTTCTTT.